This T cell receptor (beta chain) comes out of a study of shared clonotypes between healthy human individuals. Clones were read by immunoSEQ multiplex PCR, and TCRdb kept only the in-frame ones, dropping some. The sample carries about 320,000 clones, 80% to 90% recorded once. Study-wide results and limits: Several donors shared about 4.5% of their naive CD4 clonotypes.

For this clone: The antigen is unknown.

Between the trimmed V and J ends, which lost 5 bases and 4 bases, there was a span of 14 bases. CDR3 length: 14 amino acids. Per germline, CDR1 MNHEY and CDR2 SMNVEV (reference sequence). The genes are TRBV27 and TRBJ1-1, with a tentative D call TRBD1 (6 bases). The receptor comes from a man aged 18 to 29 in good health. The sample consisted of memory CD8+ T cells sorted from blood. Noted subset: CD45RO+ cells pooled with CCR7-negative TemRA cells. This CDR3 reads CASSEYRAGTEAFF. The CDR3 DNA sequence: TGTGCCAGCAGTGAATACAGGGCGGGCACTGAAGCTTTCTTT.